This is a list of T cell receptor beta chains from one sample in a study of neurological immune-mediated disorders. From the 5' RACE reads, TCRdb called clonotypes with MiXCR, one entry per CDR3 protein. The repertoire holds about 66,000 distinct CDR3 sequences, with 4.5% as singletons. Sequencing used PBMCs. These receptor sequences come from a man aged 30 to 45 with multiple sclerosis. Each CDR3 is given with its conserved first and last residue. A D gene is named only where the DNA matches it firmly. The size field is filled for only some rows; it gives once, few, many or a size class.

j_call d_call clone_size v_call cdr3_aa cdr3_nt
TRBJ1-5 TRBD1 many TRBV29-1 CSVIRDRDQPQHF TGCAGCGTAATCCGGGACAGGGATCAGCCCCAGCATTTT
TRBJ2-1 NA many TRBV5-5 CASSLGTQVNEQFF TGTGCCAGCAGCTTGGGGACACAGGTCAATGAGCAGTTCTTC
TRBJ2-7 NA NA TRBV29-1 CSVADPYEQYF TGCAGCGTTGCTGATCCCTACGAGCAGTACTTC
TRBJ2-5 TRBD2 many TRBV7-3 CASSLTSGGLGETQYF TGTGCCAGCAGCTTAACTAGCGGGGGGCTGGGAGAGACCCAGTACTTC
TRBJ1-1 NA many TRBV2 CASSDGGLMNTEAFF TGTGCCAGCAGTGATGGAGGGCTCATGAACACTGAAGCTTTCTTT
TRBJ2-1 NA many TRBV20-1 CSGERSYNEQFF TGCAGCGGGGAGCGGTCCTACAATGAGCAGTTCTTC
TRBJ1-2 NA few TRBV6-5 CASSLKPETYGYTF TGTGCCAGCAGTTTAAAGCCTGAAACCTATGGCTACACCTTC
TRBJ2-7 TRBD1 NA TRBV20-1 CSAIGQVSSYEQYF TGCAGTGCAATTGGACAGGTGAGCTCCTACGAGCAGTACTTC
TRBJ1-1 NA many TRBV5-1 CASSPVLNTEAFF TGCGCCAGCAGCCCAGTGCTGAACACTGAAGCTTTCTTT
TRBJ2-1 TRBD1 few TRBV5-1 CASSPRGYNEQFF TGCGCCAGCAGTCCCAGGGGGTACAATGAGCAGTTCTTC
TRBJ1-6 NA many TRBV3-1 CASSHGDNAPLHF TGTGCCAGCAGCCACGGGGACAACGCACCCCTCCACTTT
TRBJ2-3 NA many TRBV11-1 CAAARELGSDTQYF TGTGCCGCAGCCCGGGAACTAGGGTCAGATACGCAGTATTTT
TRBJ2-3 TRBD2 NA TRBV5-1 CASSKEASGGTDTQYF TGCGCCAGCAGCAAGGAGGCTAGCGGGGGCACAGATACGCAGTATTTT
TRBJ2-2 NA NA TRBV7-3 CASSPVGDGELFF TGTGCCAGCAGCCCGGTCGGGGACGGGGAGCTGTTTTTT
TRBJ1-1 NA many TRBV20-1 CSASPPRWNTEAFF TGCAGTGCTAGTCCCCCCAGATGGAACACTGAAGCTTTCTTT
TRBJ2-1 NA NA TRBV7-6 CASSLHERAEQFF TGTGCCAGCAGCTTACACGAGCGGGCTGAGCAGTTCTTC
TRBJ1-2 NA many TRBV5-1 CASSLGWGTVYGYTF TGCGCCAGCAGCTTGGGGTGGGGAACCGTCTATGGCTACACCTTC
TRBJ2-1 TRBD2 many TRBV29-1 CSVEDVGAGSSYNEQFF TGCAGCGTTGAAGATGTAGGAGCGGGGAGCTCCTACAATGAGCAGTTCTTC
TRBJ1-6 NA NA TRBV20-1 CSAPVRGGNSPLHF TGCAGTGCCCCAGTAAGGGGGGGTAATTCACCCCTCCACTTT
TRBJ2-7 NA few TRBV11-2 CASSLYPRHYEQYF TGTGCCAGCAGCTTATACCCGAGGCACTACGAGCAGTACTTC
TRBJ2-5 TRBD2 many TRBV4-1 CASSPGLGETQYF TGCGCCAGCAGCCCAGGACTAGGGGAGACCCAGTACTTC
TRBJ2-1 TRBD2 many TRBV10-3 CAISGLAGGYNEQFF TGTGCCATCAGCGGACTAGCGGGGGGTTACAATGAGCAGTTCTTC
TRBJ1-1 NA few TRBV4-1 CASSRIGLTNTEDFF TGCGCCAGCAGCCGAATCGGACTGACTAACACTGAAGATTTCTTT
TRBJ2-1 TRBD2 NA TRBV5-5 CASSFSGGAPNEQFF TGTGCCAGCAGCTTTAGCGGGGGGGCCCCCAATGAGCAGTTCTTC
TRBJ2-7 NA many TRBV20-1 CSARKLSSYEQYF TGCAGTGCTAGAAAGTTGAGCTCCTACGAGCAGTACTTC
TRBJ2-7 TRBD1 few TRBV4-1 CASSQGWGQVVTYEQYF TGCGCCAGCAGCCAAGGTTGGGGACAGGTCGTAACCTACGAGCAGTACTTC
TRBJ1-1 NA few TRBV10-2 CASSAYRVGTEAFF TGCGCCAGCAGTGCTTACAGGGTCGGCACTGAAGCTTTCTTT
TRBJ1-6 NA few TRBV10-2 CASSETNSPLNF TGCGCCAGCAGTGAGACTAATTCACCCCTCAACTTT
TRBJ2-7 NA many TRBV20-1 CSASKILEQYF TGCAGTGCTAGTAAAATCCTAGAGCAGTACTTC
TRBJ2-3 TRBD1 many TRBV7-9 CASSLGGTGTQYF TGTGCCAGCAGCTTAGGGGGGACAGGGACGCAGTATTTT
TRBJ2-5 NA NA TRBV21-1 CASSRSAGTSISETQYF TGTGCCAGCAGCAGGAGTGCCGGGACTAGTATTTCGGAGACCCAGTACTTC
TRBJ2-7 TRBD1 many TRBV11-2 CASSLRDRGSYEQYF TGTGCCAGCAGCCTAAGGGACAGGGGGTCCTACGAGCAGTACTTC
TRBJ2-1 NA NA TRBV20-1 CSSGGDPSMFNEQFF TGCAGTTCAGGCGGGGACCCTTCTATGTTCAATGAGCAGTTCTTC
TRBJ2-7 NA many TRBV4-1 CASSQVRGSEQYF TGCGCCAGCAGCCAAGTCAGGGGTTCCGAGCAGTACTTC
TRBJ1-5 NA many TRBV5-4 CASSPGLGSNQPQHF TGTGCCAGCAGCCCGGGACTCGGAAGCAATCAGCCCCAGCATTTT
TRBJ1-2 NA NA TRBV19 CASTIITPGNSHYGYTF TGTGCCAGTACCATTATCACTCCAGGGAATTCTCACTATGGCTACACCTTC
TRBJ1-5 NA few TRBV6-1 CASSVGLGNQPQHF TGTGCCAGCAGTGTCGGGTTGGGCAATCAGCCCCAGCATTTT
TRBJ2-3 NA NA TRBV20-1 CSARARNTDTQYF TGCAGTGCTAGAGCCAGAAACACAGATACGCAGTATTTT
TRBJ2-3 NA NA TRBV5-1 CASRTAQGTDTQYF TGCGCCAGCCGTACAGCCCAGGGCACAGATACGCAGTATTTT
TRBJ2-1 NA many TRBV4-1 CASSQDWEAGYNEQFF TGCGCCAGCAGCCAAGACTGGGAAGCGGGTTACAATGAGCAGTTCTTC
TRBJ1-2 NA many TRBV6-5 CASSTGKANYGYTF TGTGCCAGCTCGACGGGGAAAGCTAACTATGGCTACACCTTC
TRBJ2-5 NA many TRBV7-9 CASSLEWTAIQETQYF TGTGCCAGCAGCTTAGAATGGACGGCAATACAAGAGACCCAGTACTTC
TRBJ2-3 NA many TRBV4-1 CASSQTYGDTDTQYF TGCGCCAGCAGCCAAACGTACGGCGACACAGATACGCAGTATTTT
TRBJ1-4 NA many TRBV20-1 CSARFDEKLFF TGCAGTGCTAGATTCGATGAAAAACTGTTTTTT
TRBJ1-2 NA many TRBV11-2 CASSSVGWDGYTF TGTGCCAGCAGCTCAGTGGGGTGGGATGGCTACACCTTC
TRBJ2-3 NA few TRBV5-1 CASSRTGSTDTQYF TGCGCCAGCTCTAGGACGGGTAGCACAGATACGCAGTATTTT
TRBJ2-1 TRBD2 many TRBV7-9 CASSSPPLAGGYNEQFF TGTGCCAGCAGCTCCCCTCCGCTAGCGGGGGGGTACAATGAGCAGTTCTTC
TRBJ2-1 TRBD1 few TRBV7-8 CASSSRSTGVLEQFF TGTGCCAGCAGCTCGAGAAGCACAGGGGTGCTTGAGCAGTTCTTC
TRBJ2-2 NA many TRBV2 CASSDSAGGPGTGELFF TGTGCCAGCAGTGATTCTGCCGGGGGCCCGGGCACCGGGGAGCTGTTTTTT